The 17 T cell receptor beta chains in this list originate from one sample, sequenced in a study of CD8+CD57+ T cells in acquired aplastic anemia. Genomic DNA acted as the template from which TCR beta VDJ combination and CDR3 sequence profiling were carried out. In TCRdb, the reads were re-called with MiXCR into one record per CDR3 protein. The sample records 200,000 to 250,000 distinct CDR3 sequences, around 45% being singletons. The patients chosen for sequencing had shown expansion of CD8+CD57+ cells (detected by flow cytometry). The sample consisted of sorted CD4+, CD8+, or CD8+CD57+ T cells (not recorded which) from PBMCs. These receptors were taken from a human donor with aplastic anemia.

This clonotype was found many times. The chain carries TRBV9 and TRBJ2-7; D tentatively reads TRBD1 or TRBD2 (5 bases each). This CDR3 contains 14 residues. Germline assignment: CDR1 SGDLS and CDR2 YYNGEE. V lost 1 base and J lost 3, with 11 bases in between. The CDR3 reads CASSVSGTGYEQYF. The CDR3, as DNA: TGTGCCAGCAGCGTAAGTGGGACCGGCTACGAGCAGTACTTC. The variable domain in full, with the rest retrieved from reference TRBV9 and TRBJ2-7, is DSGVTQTPKHLITATGQRVTLRCSPRSGDLSVYWYQQSLDQGLQFLIQYYNGEERAKGNILERFSAQQFPDLHSELNLSSLELGDSALYFCASSVSGTGYEQYFGPGTRLTVT.

This clonotype was seen a handful of times. A read error may explain this, as a much larger clone is one base away. The rearrangement joins TRBV10-3 to TRBJ1-3; the D gene is possibly TRBD1 (5 bases). Germline-derived CDR1 and CDR2 are ENHRY and SYGVKD. The CDR3 has 14 residues. The V end lost 7 bases, the J end lost 2 bases, and 12 bases lay between the germline ends. The CDR3 loop is CAIMGQATGNTIYF. The CDR3 DNA reads TGTGCCATCATGGGGCAGGCGACTGGAAACACCATATATTTT.

The chain carries TRBV29-1 and TRBJ2-7; tentative D call: TRBD1 (6 bases). The germline V gene has CDR1 SQVTM and CDR2 ANQGSEA. The V and J ends lost 4 bases and 0 bases respectively, with 16 bases between them. The CDR3 sequence is 15 residues long. CDR3 sequence: CSVGPTGMNSYEQYF. CDR3 nucleotides: TGCAGCGTTGGCCCTACAGGGATGAACTCCTACGAGCAGTACTTC.

The chain has TRBV30 and TRBJ1-2, with a weak D call TRBD1 (6 bases). From germline, CDR1 is GTSNPN and CDR2 SVGIG (reference sequence). The CDR3 covers 13 residues. The V end was cut by 0 bases, the J end by 3 bases, with 8 bases between. CDR3 DNA: TGTGCCTGGAGTGTAGACAGGTACTATGGCTACACCTTC. Translated, it gives CAWSVDRYYGYTF. The full variable domain, completed using reference TRBV30 and TRBJ1-2, is SQTIHQWPATLVQPVGSPLSLECTVEGTSNPNLYWYRQAAGRGLQLLFYSVGIGQISSEVPQNLSASRPQDRQFILSSKKLLLSDSGFYLCAWSVDRYYGYTFGSGTRLTVV.

In this sample, this clonotype turned up many times. This chain links TRBV7-9 with TRBJ2-1; D not certain. V was clipped by 1 base and J by 0 bases, with 13 bases between them. The CDR3 runs 17 residues. Germline CDR1 and CDR2: SEHNR and FQNEAQ (reference sequence). The CDR3 loop reads CASSLDIQKSSYNEQFF. The CDR3 DNA is TGTGCCAGCAGCTTAGATATACAGAAAAGCTCCTACAATGAGCAGTTCTTC.

About this clonotype itself: One end of the junction is discordant with germline, which a read error may explain. The chain joins TRBV7-2 to TRBJ2-5; 7 bases line up with TRBD1. CDR1 and CDR2 from the germline V gene are SGHTA and FQGNSA. The CDR3 has 12 amino acids. CDR3 bases: TGTGCCAGCAGCTTAGGGGACAGTTGGGCGGTTTTC. It encodes CASSLGDSWAVF.

This clonotype was detected ten times or more. In DNA, the CDR3 is TGTGCCAGCCAGGATTGGCGTGAGCAGTACTTC. Translating gives CASQDWREQYF. The V call is TRBV11-2, the J call TRBJ2-7; D is unresolved. CDR1 SGHAT and CDR2 FQNNGV come from the germline V gene. The V gene lost 8 bases and the J gene lost 7 bases, with 12 bases spanning the gap. This CDR3 has 11 residues.

The chain carries TRBV7-2 and TRBJ2-5, with TRBD2 matching over 12 bases. CDR1 and CDR2 (germline): SGHTA, FQGNSA. CDR3 length: 14 amino acids. The junction had 0 bases not matched to a gene; V was cut back by 4 bases and J by 3 bases. The CDR3 DNA sequence: TGTGCCAGCAGCTGGACTAGCGGGGAAGAGACCCAGTACTTC. It specifies CASSWTSGEETQYF.

The rearrangement joins TRBV20-1 to TRBJ2-7; 10 bases are shared with TRBD2. In germline, CDR1 is DFQATT, CDR2 SNEGSKA (reference sequence). The CDR3 is 15 amino acids. The junction had 4 bases not matched to a gene; V was cut back by 2 bases and J by 0 bases. The CDR3 reads CSARWLAGDSYEQYF. CDR3 coding DNA: TGCAGTGCTAGATGGCTAGCGGGGGACTCCTACGAGCAGTACTTC.

This clonotype has ten or more counts. The chain recombines TRBV7-3 with TRBJ2-7, with TRBD1 as a possible D gene (6 bases). CDR1 and CDR2 (germline): SGHTA, FQGTGA. This CDR3 has 15 amino acids. Trimming shortened V by 5 bases and J by 1 base, and 15 bases separated the two germline ends. The CDR3 loop is CASSLFGRGSYEQYF. The CDR3 bases are TGTGCCAGCAGCCTTTTTGGCAGGGGATCCTACGAGCAGTACTTC.

This clonotype was recorded many times. The chain employs TRBV10-3 and TRBJ2-1, with TRBD2 matching 8 bases. The V and J ends lost 5 bases and 7 bases, in that order; junction bases with no gene match: 13. CDR1 ENHRY and CDR2 SYGVKD come from the germline V gene. This CDR3 comprises 16 residues. The CDR3 is CAISSGDGRAGNEQFF. The CDR3 DNA reads TGTGCCATCAGTTCCGGGGACGGGAGGGCCGGGAATGAGCAGTTCTTC.

This clonotype appeared a few times. The chain uses TRBV7-8 and TRBJ1-5; D possibly corresponds to TRBD1 (5 bases). Germline V gene lookup returns CDR1 SGHVS and CDR2 FQNEAQ. This CDR3 contains 12 residues. V shed 3 bases and J shed 11 bases, with 11 bases lying between them. Written as DNA, the CDR3 is TGTGCCAGCAGCTTGGGACGCGCCTCCCAGCATTTT. Amino acids: CASSLGRASQHF. The full variable domain, completed using reference TRBV7-8 and TRBJ1-5, is GAGVSQSPRYKVAKRGQDVALRCDPISGHVSLFWYQQALGQGPEFLTYFQNEAQLDKSGLPSDRFFAERPEGSVSTLKIQRTQQEDSAVYLCASSLGRASQHFGDGTRLSIL.

At least ten counts were recorded for this clonotype. V is TRBV13 and J is TRBJ2-3; a possible D gene is TRBD2 (7 bases). Looked up from germline, CDR1 is PRHDT and CDR2 is FYEKMQ (reference sequence). Trimming took off 5 bases at V and 5 bases at J, with 23 bases between the two ends. The CDR3 has 17 amino acids. CDR3 nucleotides: TGTGCCAGCAGCCCTTCAGGGGCGGGGGTAAAGGGAGATACGCAGTATTTT. It is translated as CASSPSGAGVKGDTQYF.

This clonotype was detected only once. V is TRBV20-1 and J is TRBJ1-3; no definite D call. The CDR3 spans 15 residues. Trimming cost V 1 base and J 3 bases, with 13 bases left between them. Germline assignment: CDR1 DFQATT and CDR2 SNEGSKA (reference sequence). In nucleotides, the CDR3 is TGCAGTGCTAGAGGGGAACAGATTTATGGAAACACCATATATTTT. Its protein is CSARGEQIYGNTIYF.

V gene TRBV6-5 combines with J gene TRBJ1-1; TRBD1 matches at 10 bases. The germline gives CDR1 MNHEY, CDR2 SVGAGI. The ends lost 6 bases at V and 6 bases at J; junction bases unmatched: 10. CDR3 size: 15 residues. The CDR3: CASSESGQGYSEAFF. CDR3 DNA: TGTGCCAGCAGCGAGTCGGGACAGGGGTACTCTGAAGCTTTCTTT.

V gene TRBV10-3 combines with J gene TRBJ2-7; no definite D call. The CDR3 covers 15 residues. The V end was cut by 5 bases, the J end by 0 bases, with 14 bases between. CDR1 and CDR2 (germline): ENHRY, SYGVKD. Here the CDR3 DNA reads TGTGCCATCAGTTTATTCGACCGCAACTCCTACGAGCAGTACTTC. This gives the protein CAISLFDRNSYEQYF.

This clonotype was detected once. One end of the junction varies from germline; a read error may be responsible. CDR3: CATSRDAGRQETQYF. DNA for the CDR3: TGTGCCACCAGCAGAGATGCAGGGAGGCAAGAGACTCAGTACTTC. The V call is TRBV15, the J call TRBJ2-5; TRBD2 is a possible D gene (6 bases). The CDR3 runs to 15 residues. CDR1 is LNHNV and CDR2 is YYDKDF in the germline V gene (reference sequence).